The clone carrying this TCR beta chain was counted a few times. Its antigen is unidentified. Germline loops: CDR1 WSHSY, CDR2 SAAADI. The CDR3 sequence is 14 residues long. Trimming took 5 bases from V and 5 from J, leaving 10 bases between them. The PCR was carried out with 60 Vbeta primers and 13 Jbeta primers. Profiled with immunoSEQ multiplex PCR; TCRdb holds only in-frame clones, not every one. In the table there are 140,000 to 150,000 clones, roughly 78% of which are singletons. This sample is part of a study of cytomegalovirus exposure and HLA in healthy donors. Findings and caveats of the study: The study reported that TCR beta sequences accurately predicted HLA-A and HLA-B alleles in most subjects. Researchers counted roughly 150 TCR beta chains as cytomegalovirus-associated.

This chain uses TRBV10-2 with TRBJ1-6; perhaps TRBD1 as D (5 bases). The TCR sequence derives from a female donor in good health and CMV-seronegative. Sequenced input: PBMCs. CDR3 in DNA: TGCGCCAGCAGTACGACAGTTGATAATTCACCCCTCCACTTT. This encodes CASSTTVDNSPLHF.